This is a list of T cell receptor beta chains from one sample in a study of blood T cell repertoires in COVID-19. The table came from immunoSEQ multiplex PCR; TCRdb's copy has only in-frame clones and leaves some out. The repertoire has some 400,000 clones, around 87% of them found once; the top ten carry 1% to 1.3%. Material: PBMCs or T cells enriched from blood (not recorded which). All receptors come from a man aged 30 to 45 who had recovered from COVID-19. Each CDR3 is given with its conserved first and last residue. A D gene is named only where the DNA matches it firmly. Not all rows give a size; the values are once, few, many and, for expanded clones, a class.

j_call | d_call | clone_size | v_call | cdr3_nt | cdr3_aa
TRBJ1-5 | - | once | TRBV28 | TGTGCCAGCAGTTTCGGTAGCAATCAGCCCCAGCATTTT | CASSFGSNQPQHF
TRBJ2-3 | - | - | TRBV6-5 | TGTGCCAGCAGTTACTATGGCAGGATCACAGATACGCAGTATTTT | CASSYYGRITDTQYF
TRBJ2-7 | TRBD1 | - | TRBV6-5 | TGTGCCAGTCGCAAGACAGGGGGCTACGAGCAGTACTTC | CASRKTGGYEQYF
TRBJ2-7 | TRBD2 | - | TRBV3-1/TRBV3-2 | TGTGCCAGCAGCCAAGGACTAGCGGGATTACCCTACGAGCAGTACTTC | CASSQGLAGLPYEQYF
TRBJ1-2 | TRBD1 | - | TRBV11-2 | TGTGCCAGCAGCGCCGGACAGGGAATGAGTGACGGCTACACCTTC | CASSAGQGMSDGYTF
TRBJ2-1 | TRBD1 | - | TRBV14 | TGTGCCAGCAGCCCGGGACAGTACAATGAGCAGTTCTTC | CASSPGQYNEQFF
TRBJ1-5 | TRBD1 | - | TRBV30 | TGTGCCTGGACCGTACAGGGGGGCAATCAGCCCCAGCATTTT | CAWTVQGGNQPQHF
TRBJ1-6 | TRBD1 | - | TRBV4-2 | TGTGCCAGCAGCACCCAGGACAGGGGACTAACCAATTCACCCCTCCACTTT | CASSTQDRGLTNSPLHF
TRBJ2-7 | - | - | TRBV7-2 | TGTGCCAGCAGCTTAGGGACATTCTCCTACGAGCAGTACTTC | CASSLGTFSYEQYF
TRBJ1-1 | - | - | TRBV18 | TGTGCCAGCCTCCGGGAGCAATCGTCCACTGAAGCTTTCTTT | CASLREQSSTEAFF
TRBJ1-2 | TRBD1 | once | TRBV28 | TGTGCCAGCGTCGGATTCCTGGGACAGAACTATGGCTACACCTTC | CASVGFLGQNYGYTF